Listed here are 29 T cell receptor beta chains from one sample, sequenced in a study of T cells in Graves' hyperthyroidism and ophthalmopathy. Researchers amplified the TCR beta CDR3 regions from RNA transcripts. During a first-round RT-PCR of the TCR CDR3, the HTBI primer set was used. TCRdb re-derived calls from the multiplex PCR reads in MiXCR, one entry per CDR3 protein. The table shows 650,000 to 850,000 distinct CDR3 sequences, with around 20% occurring only once. The specimen was blood. The receptors were gathered from a woman in her 50s with Graves' hyperthyroidism that later progressed to Graves' ophthalmopathy.

This clonotype was counted a few times. The chain carries TRBV9 and TRBJ1-6; no reliable D call. Germline V CDR1 and CDR2: SGDLS, YYNGEE. The V and J ends lost 3 bases and 7 bases respectively, with 5 bases between them. CDR3 size: 12 residues. CDR3 sequence reads: CASSGPNSPLHF. CDR3 in DNA: TGTGCCAGCAGCGGACCAAATTCACCCCTCCACTTT.

V usage is TRBV29-1 and J usage is TRBJ1-1; no reliable D call. The germline V gene encodes CDR1 SQVTM and CDR2 ANQGSEA. The CDR3 covers 13 residues. Trimming pared 5 bases from V and 3 bases from J, leaving 13 bases between. The CDR3 bases are TGCAGCGTTAAAAACGGCGGGGACACTGAAGCTTTCTTT. Amino acids: CSVKNGGDTEAFF.

This clonotype was picked up many times. CDR3 bases: TGTGCCAGCGCACTGGGGGGGGGCCTCGACACAGATACGCAGTATTTT. As protein: CASALGGGLDTDTQYF. V and J are TRBV2 and TRBJ2-3, with a weak D call TRBD2 (7 bases). The CDR3 has 16 amino acids. Germline V gene sequence: CDR1 SNHLY, CDR2 FYNNEI. Trimming stripped 8 bases from V and 2 bases from J, with 20 bases between.

This clonotype appeared many times. The V gene is TRBV20-1, the J gene TRBJ2-5; D is possibly TRBD1 (5 bases). The V and J ends lost 2 bases and 4 bases respectively, with 8 bases between them. The CDR3 has 12 residues. The germline V gene has CDR1 DFQATT and CDR2 SNEGSKA (reference sequence). The CDR3 DNA follows: TGCAGTGCTAGACAGGGTGCAGAGACCCAGTACTTC. It encodes CSARQGAETQYF.

In its sample, this clonotype was seen many times. The rearrangement uses TRBV6-1 and TRBJ2-7, with 8 positions matching TRBD1. This CDR3 has 15 residues. The J segment lost 2 bases and the V segment lost 5 bases, leaving 8 bases of the junction unmatched. Germline lookup yields CDR1 MNHNS and CDR2 SASEGT. The CDR3, as DNA: TGTGCCAGCAGTCGCAGGGGGCGCGTCCCCTACGAGCAGTACTTC. It translates to CASSRRGRVPYEQYF.

Regarding this clonotype: A much bigger clone sits one base away, suggesting this may be a read error. This sequence joins TRBV11-2 and TRBJ1-6, with D hard to call. Trimming left V 4 bases short and J 11 bases short, with 15 bases between. CDR3 length: 14 residues. Germline lookup yields CDR1 SGHAT and CDR2 FQNNGV. The CDR3 bases are TGTGCCAGCAGCTGCCGGGATGTTCCCCCACCCCTCCACTTT. Protein product: CASSCRDVPPPLHF.

In its sample, this clonotype was seen many times. The rearrangement uses TRBV20-1 and TRBJ2-1, with 9 bases aligning to TRBD1. V dropped 3 bases and J dropped 5; count of bases not matched to a gene: 2. The germline V gene has CDR1 DFQATT and CDR2 SNEGSKA (reference sequence). The CDR3 length is 13 residues. The CDR3: CSARDRGNNEQFF. The CDR3 coding sequence is TGCAGTGCTAGGGACAGGGGTAACAATGAGCAGTTCTTC.

The chain has TRBV4-1 and TRBJ2-3; no definite D call. This CDR3 is 14 amino acids long. The V and J ends lost 0 bases and 2 bases respectively, with 6 bases between them. Germline CDR1 MGHRA, CDR2 YSYEKL. CDR3 coding DNA: TGCGCCAGCAGCCAAGATGCCCTCACAGATACGCAGTATTTT. This encodes CASSQDALTDTQYF.

This clonotype was picked up many times. The rearrangement uses TRBV20-1 and TRBJ2-1; tentatively, D is TRBD2 (5 bases). This CDR3 contains 15 residues. Trimming cost V 3 bases and J 3 bases, with 15 bases left between them. The germline V gene has CDR1 DFQATT and CDR2 SNEGSKA (reference sequence). The CDR3 sequence: CSASSRGTGYNEQFF. The CDR3 bases are TGCAGTGCTAGTTCCCGGGGAACTGGCTACAATGAGCAGTTCTTC.

This chain joins TRBV20-1 and TRBJ1-2; D uncertain. Deletions cut 5 bases from V and 6 bases from J, with 7 bases between. CDR1 is DFQATT, CDR2 SNEGSKA, per germline (reference sequence). The CDR3 spans 10 residues. In DNA form, the CDR3 reads TGCAGTGCTCCAAAAGATGGCTACACCTTC. Protein sequence: CSAPKDGYTF.

Comment on this clonotype: Without the conserved terminal phenylalanine or tryptophan, this CDR3 likely stems from a read error. DNA of the CDR3: TGCGCCAGCAGCGCCCGGACAGGTGAAAAACTGTTTTCT. Its translation is CASSARTGEKLFS. This sequence joins TRBV5-1 and TRBJ1-4, with 7 bases fitting TRBD1. Trimming took 4 bases from V and 7 from J; bases not matched to a gene: 4. Per the germline V gene, CDR1 is SGHRS and CDR2 is YFSETQ. This CDR3 region has 13 residues.

This clonotype occurred many times. This chain connects TRBV2 to TRBJ2-7; perhaps TRBD2 as D (6 bases). V gave up 5 bases and J gave up 5 bases, with 13 bases separating them. Germline values: CDR1 SNHLY, CDR2 FYNNEI. The CDR3 totals 13 residues. The CDR3 coding sequence is TGTGCCAGCAGTATAGAGGGGAGGAACGAGCAGTACTTC. Translating gives CASSIEGRNEQYF. The entire variable domain, with the rest obtained from reference TRBV2 and TRBJ2-7, is as follows: EPEVTQTPSHQVTQMGQEVILRCVPISNHLYFYWYRQILGQKVEFLVSFYNNEISEKSEIFDDQFSVERPDGSNFTLKIRSTKLEDSAMYFCASSIEGRNEQYFGPGTRLTVT.

This clonotype came up many times. This chain uses TRBV11-2 with TRBJ2-7, with 8 nucleotides matching TRBD1. The CDR3 is 15 amino acids. V was pared by 3 bases and J by 5 bases, with 9 bases of the junction left unmatched. The germline gives CDR1 SGHAT, CDR2 FQNNGV. For the CDR3, the DNA is TGTGCCAGCAGCTTGAGGTCAGGGGGCAGGAACGAGCAGTACTTC. It yields the protein CASSLRSGGRNEQYF. The full variable domain, its missing parts supplied by reference TRBV11-2 and TRBJ2-7, is EAGVAQSPRYKIIEKRQSVAFWCNPISGHATLYWYQQILGQGPKLLIQFQNNGVVDDSQLPKDRFSAERLKGVDSTLKIQPAKLEDSAVYLCASSLRSGGRNEQYFGPGTRLTVT.

The chain couples TRBV19 to TRBJ1-2, with D unclear. Germline CDR1 is LNHDA and CDR2 is SQIVND (reference sequence). The V and J ends lost 0 bases and 8 bases respectively, with 10 bases between them. The CDR3 is made up of 13 amino acids. CDR3 sequence (DNA): TGTGCCAGTAGTATAGAAACCCATCGAGGCTACACCTTC. Amino acid sequence: CASSIETHRGYTF.

This clonotype was observed a handful of times. This chain connects TRBV20-1 to TRBJ1-5; possible D gene TRBD1, 6 bases. CDR3 length: 12 amino acids. Trimming took 3 bases from V and 7 from J, leaving 10 bases between them. Germline V CDR1 and CDR2: DFQATT, SNEGSKA (reference sequence). The CDR3 here is CSASRTEQPQHF. The DNA of the CDR3 is TGCAGTGCTAGTAGGACAGAGCAGCCCCAGCATTTT.

This clonotype turned up a few times. This chain links TRBV12-3 or TRBV12-4 with TRBJ1-2; 11 nucleotides agree with TRBD1. This CDR3 has 14 amino acids. Trimming took 6 bases from V and 4 from J; bases not matched to a gene: 4. CDR3 loop: CASSRDRGAYGYTF. In DNA form, the CDR3 reads TGTGCCAGCAGCCGGGACAGGGGGGCCTATGGCTACACCTTC.

The chain links TRBV28 to TRBJ1-6, with 9 nucleotides matching TRBD1. This CDR3 comprises 15 residues. The V segment lost 5 bases and the J segment 10 bases; nucleotides outside the gene matches: 9. Germline V CDR1 and CDR2: MDHEN, SYDVKM. CDR3 in amino acids: CASSLPTGGHSPLHF. The CDR3 coding sequence is TGTGCCAGCAGTCTACCGACAGGGGGACACTCACCCCTCCACTTT.

The chain is built from TRBV7-9 and TRBJ1-4; no reliable D call. Per germline, CDR1 SEHNR and CDR2 FQNEAQ (reference sequence). This CDR3 contains 14 residues. V gave up 3 bases and J gave up 4 bases, with 9 bases separating them. Here the CDR3 reads CASSFFTGNEKLFF. The CDR3 coding sequence is TGTGCCAGCAGCTTTTTTACGGGTAATGAAAAACTGTTTTTT.

This clonotype has only a few counts. The chain combines TRBV29-1 with TRBJ1-1; D not resolved. CDR3 length: 13 residues. Trimming took off 7 bases at V and 8 bases at J, with 20 bases between the two ends. The germline gives CDR1 SQVTM, CDR2 ANQGSEA. The CDR3 sequence is CSAEWDLDPEAFF. CDR3 coding DNA: TGCAGCGCCGAATGGGATCTTGACCCCGAAGCTTTCTTT.

V usage is TRBV19 and J usage is TRBJ2-1, with D possibly TRBD2 on 5 matching bases. The V gene lost 5 bases and the J gene lost 7 bases, with 9 bases spanning the gap. Germline values: CDR1 LNHDA, CDR2 SQIVND (reference sequence). The CDR3 extends over 12 amino acids. In DNA, the CDR3 is TGTGCCAGTAGTCCCCAGCGGAATGAGCAGTTCTTC. Encoded protein: CASSPQRNEQFF.

The chain recombines TRBV19 with TRBJ1-1, with 9 bases identical to TRBD1. The CDR3 runs to 14 residues. CDR1 and CDR2 from the germline V gene are LNHDA and SQIVND (reference sequence). With V trimmed by 6 bases and J by 4 bases, 6 bases remained unmatched. DNA for the CDR3: TGTGCCAGTAGCAGGGACAGGGAGATCACTGAAGCTTTCTTT. Translated: CASSRDREITEAFF.

The genes are TRBV29-1 and TRBJ1-1, with D possibly matching TRBD1 (5 bases). The germline V gene encodes CDR1 SQVTM and CDR2 ANQGSEA. This CDR3 has 14 residues. V gave up 4 bases and J gave up 5 bases, with 17 bases separating them. The CDR3 DNA sequence: TGCAGCGTTGCCTTTCAGGGTCTCCGTACTGAAGCTTTCTTT. This codes for CSVAFQGLRTEAFF.

The chain joins TRBV6-1 to TRBJ1-5; 7 bases align to TRBD1. This CDR3 spans 15 amino acids. J gave up 3 bases and V 8 bases, and 10 bases lay outside the gene matches. Germline V gives CDR1 MNHNS, CDR2 SASEGT. CDR3 nucleotide sequence: TGTGCCAGCGTAGACAGGGTGGGGTACAATCAGCCCCAGCATTTT. This gives the protein CASVDRVGYNQPQHF.

In regard to this clonotype: A much larger clonotype is one base distant, so this may be a read error. The CDR3 reads CASSQGDRIHNEQSF. CDR3 coding DNA: TGTGCCAGCAGCCAAGGGGACCGGATTCACAATGAGCAGTCCTTC. The chain links TRBV3-1 to TRBJ2-1; D may correspond to TRBD1 or TRBD2 (5 bases each). Germline-derived CDR1 and CDR2 are LGHDT and YNNKEL (reference sequence). The CDR3 length is 15 residues.

Many counts were recorded for this clonotype. V usage is TRBV27 and J usage is TRBJ1-2; D is uncertain. The germline gives CDR1 MNHEY, CDR2 SMNVEV (reference sequence). The CDR3 contains 14 residues. V gave up 3 bases and J gave up 6 bases, with 14 bases separating them. The CDR3 nucleotides are TGTGCCAGCAGTTTCCTCCCCGTACGGGATGGCTACACCTTC. Translating gives CASSFLPVRDGYTF.

This chain uses TRBV29-1 with TRBJ2-2; the D gene is possibly TRBD2 (6 bases). From germline, CDR1 is SQVTM and CDR2 ANQGSEA. This CDR3 comprises 14 residues. Between the trimmed V and J ends, which lost 3 bases and 2 bases, there was a span of 10 bases. The CDR3 sequence: CSVEGLANTGELFF. In DNA, the CDR3 is TGCAGCGTTGAGGGACTGGCCAACACCGGGGAGCTGTTTTTT.

This clonotype turned up a few times. The gene calls are TRBV6-6 and TRBJ2-1; 12 bases match TRBD2. V lost 2 bases to trimming and J lost 4 bases; unmatched junction nucleotides: 9. Looked up from germline, CDR1 is MNHNY and CDR2 is SVGAGI (reference sequence). The CDR3 has 18 residues. The CDR3 region is CASSYARLAGDHYNEQFF. The CDR3 nucleotides read TGTGCCAGCAGTTACGCGAGACTAGCGGGGGACCATTACAATGAGCAGTTCTTC.

In this sample, this clonotype turned up a few times. The J gene is TRBJ1-1, the V gene TRBV27; no reliable D call. Germline assignment: CDR1 MNHEY and CDR2 SMNVEV (reference sequence). The V end lost 3 bases, the J end lost 4 bases, and 12 bases lay between the germline ends. CDR3 size: 14 residues. The CDR3 bases are TGTGCCAGCAGTTTTAGGTTTCTTCGCACTGAAGCTTTCTTT. Translation gives CASSFRFLRTEAFF.

V is TRBV20-1 and J is TRBJ1-1; TRBD1 agrees at 9 bases. This CDR3 spans 14 amino acids. The germline V gene has CDR1 DFQATT and CDR2 SNEGSKA (reference sequence). The trim removed 5 bases at V and 9 bases at J, leaving 13 bases unmatched. The CDR3: CSAPRGQGRGKAFF. The DNA of the CDR3 is TGCAGTGCTCCCCGGGGACAGGGCAGGGGGAAAGCTTTCTTT.